Listed below are T cell receptor beta chains from one sample, sequenced in a study of cytotoxic CD8 clonotypes in ibrutinib-treated CLL. Sequenced by immunoSEQ multiplex PCR; TCRdb stores in-frame clones only, minus some. The sample holds about 330,000 clones, roughly 71% seen once. Sequencing used PBMCs, obtained after 36 months of ibrutinib treatment. All receptors derive from a human donor with chronic lymphocytic leukemia. The CDR3 runs from the conserved cysteine through the conserved F or W. The D gene is left open where the match is weak. Size is omitted from some rows. Given values are once, few, many or a class for expanded clones.

d_call: NA; v_call: TRBV6-6; j_call: TRBJ2-5; clone_size: NA; cdr3_aa: CASSYSFRETQYF; cdr3_nt: TGTGCCAGCAGTTATAGCTTCCGGGAGACCCAGTACTTC
d_call: NA; v_call: TRBV9; j_call: TRBJ1-1; clone_size: NA; cdr3_aa: CASSDGTGTEAFF; cdr3_nt: TGTGCCAGCAGCGACGGGACGGGTACTGAAGCTTTCTTT
d_call: TRBD1; v_call: TRBV6-5; j_call: TRBJ1-5; clone_size: many; cdr3_aa: CASSGTGGSNQPQHF; cdr3_nt: TGTGCCAGCAGTGGGACAGGGGGGAGCAATCAGCCCCAGCATTTT
d_call: NA; v_call: TRBV7-9; j_call: TRBJ1-3; clone_size: NA; cdr3_aa: CASSFGSGNTIYF; cdr3_nt: TGTGCCAGCAGCTTCGGCTCTGGAAACACCATATATTTT
d_call: TRBD1; v_call: TRBV18; j_call: TRBJ2-2; clone_size: NA; cdr3_aa: CASSPRWQGDTGELFF; cdr3_nt: TGTGCCAGCTCACCTCGTTGGCAGGGGGACACCGGGGAGCTGTTTTTT
d_call: NA; v_call: TRBV5-1; j_call: TRBJ2-7; clone_size: NA; cdr3_aa: CASRLGAEQYF; cdr3_nt: TGCGCCAGCAGACTTGGGGCCGAGCAGTACTTC
d_call: NA; v_call: TRBV13; j_call: TRBJ1-2; clone_size: NA; cdr3_aa: CASSPHLVGYGYTF; cdr3_nt: TGTGCCAGCAGCCCTCACCTAGTCGGCTATGGCTACACCTTC
d_call: NA; v_call: TRBV7-9; j_call: TRBJ2-3; clone_size: few; cdr3_aa: CASSLPLADTQYF; cdr3_nt: TGTGCCAGCAGCTTACCCCTAGCGGATACGCAGTATTTT
d_call: NA; v_call: TRBV5-4; j_call: TRBJ2-7; clone_size: few; cdr3_aa: CASSLEPGVEQYF; cdr3_nt: TGTGCCAGCAGCTTGGAACCCGGGGTCGAGCAGTACTTC
d_call: NA; v_call: TRBV19; j_call: TRBJ1-4; clone_size: NA; cdr3_aa: CASTPVGFGLNEKLFF; cdr3_nt: TGTGCCAGTACCCCCGTAGGATTCGGGTTGAATGAAAAACTGTTTTTT
d_call: NA; v_call: TRBV27; j_call: TRBJ2-6; clone_size: NA; cdr3_aa: CASSFLPASGANVLTF; cdr3_nt: TGTGCCAGCAGTTTTCTTCCGGCCTCTGGGGCCAACGTCCTGACTTTC
d_call: NA; v_call: TRBV6-5; j_call: TRBJ2-5; clone_size: few; cdr3_aa: CASQNGNLQETQYF; cdr3_nt: TGTGCCAGCCAGAACGGGAACCTACAAGAGACCCAGTACTTC
d_call: TRBD2; v_call: TRBV5-4; j_call: TRBJ2-3; clone_size: NA; cdr3_aa: CASSLGLAGVDTQYF; cdr3_nt: TGTGCCAGCAGCTTAGGACTAGCGGGAGTGGATACGCAGTATTTT
d_call: TRBD1; v_call: TRBV10-1; j_call: TRBJ2-2; clone_size: NA; cdr3_aa: CASQEAGTADGTGELFF; cdr3_nt: TGCGCCAGCCAGGAGGCCGGGACAGCTGACGGAACCGGGGAGCTGTTTTTT
d_call: NA; v_call: TRBV2; j_call: TRBJ1-2; clone_size: NA; cdr3_aa: CASSPNLGVGYGYTF; cdr3_nt: TGTGCCAGCAGTCCCAATCTGGGGGTCGGCTATGGCTACACCTTC
d_call: NA; v_call: TRBV28; j_call: TRBJ2-5; clone_size: NA; cdr3_aa: CASSLPTGNWEETQYF; cdr3_nt: TGTGCCAGCAGTTTACCTACAGGGAATTGGGAAGAGACCCAGTACTTC
d_call: NA; v_call: TRBV12-2; j_call: TRBJ1-2; clone_size: once; cdr3_aa: CAAGRFSGRTRPDYTF; cdr3_nt: TGTGCTGCCGGTCGGTTTTCAGGTAGGACTCGTCCGGACTACACCTTC
d_call: NA; v_call: TRBV7-8; j_call: TRBJ1-2; clone_size: few; cdr3_aa: CASSPQDGGDGYTF; cdr3_nt: TGTGCCAGCAGCCCCCAGGACGGGGGCGATGGCTACACCTTC